These T cell receptor beta chains were read from a single sample in a study of blood T cell repertoires in COVID-19. The table came from immunoSEQ multiplex PCR; TCRdb's copy has only in-frame clones and leaves some out. The sample includes some 260,000 clones, around nine tenths of them seen just once. The sequenced material came from peripheral blood. These receptors were collected from a woman aged 70-85 years with COVID-19, enrolled during active disease. Both conserved end residues are part of each CDR3. D genes are given only for firm matches. Only some rows state a clone size, as once, few, many or a class for expanded clones.

cdr3_aa cdr3_nt j_call clone_size v_call d_call
CASSLGAGNQPQHF TGTGCCAGCTCTCTCGGCGCGGGCAATCAGCCCCAGCATTTT TRBJ1-5 . TRBV18 .
CASSLQGTNEKLFF TGTGCCAGCAGCCTACAGGGGACTAATGAAAAACTGTTTTTT TRBJ1-4 . TRBV7-2 TRBD1
CASSSRTRTHYEQYF TGTGCCAGCAGTTCACGGACTAGAACCCACTACGAGCAGTACTTC TRBJ2-7 . TRBV27 TRBD2
CAARTGLNSPLHF TGTGCCGCCAGGACAGGGCTTAATTCACCCCTCCACTTT TRBJ1-6 few TRBV25-1 TRBD1
CASSSDSYTEAFF TGCGCCAGCAGCTCTGACAGTTACACTGAAGCTTTCTTT TRBJ1-1 . TRBV5-1 .
CASSNLAGYDTGELFF TGTGCCAGCAGCAACTTAGCGGGATACGACACCGGGGAGCTGTTTTTT TRBJ2-2 . TRBV7-6 TRBD2
CATRGGWGRETQYF TGTGCCACCAGGGGGGGGTGGGGACGAGAGACCCAGTACTTC TRBJ2-5 . TRBV15 TRBD2
CASTTSGHSTDTQYF TGTGCCAGTACAACTAGCGGGCATAGCACAGATACGCAGTATTTT TRBJ2-3 once TRBV6-5 TRBD2
CASSLAGQQRKLFF TGCGCCAGCAGCTTGGCGGGACAGCAGCGGAAACTGTTTTTT TRBJ1-4 few TRBV5-1 TRBD1
CASSSTTSYEQYF TGTGCCAGTAGCTCCACAACCTCCTACGAGCAGTACTTC TRBJ2-7 . TRBV19 .
CASSLFDRDGSPLHF TGTGCCAGCAGTTTATTTGACAGGGATGGTTCACCCCTCCACTTT TRBJ1-6 . TRBV27 TRBD1
CASSERREFEETQYF TGTGCCAGCAGTGAACGGCGGGAGTTCGAAGAGACCCAGTACTTC TRBJ2-5 once TRBV2 TRBD2
CASSFYADYGYTF TGTGCCAGCAGTTTTTACGCGGACTATGGCTACACCTTC TRBJ1-2 . TRBV12-3/TRBV12-4 .
CASSLGGSGPGELFF TGTGCCAGCAGCCTAGGCGGGAGTGGCCCCGGGGAGCTGTTTTTT TRBJ2-2 . TRBV3-1/TRBV3-2 TRBD2
CASSQGSLAEQETQYF TGCGCCAGCAGCCAAGGCTCCCTAGCGGAACAAGAGACCCAGTACTTC TRBJ2-5 . TRBV4-1 TRBD2
CASSVGQGDTEAFF TGTGCCAGCAGCGTTGGACAGGGGGACACTGAAGCTTTCTTT TRBJ1-1 . TRBV7-9 TRBD1
CASSLSGRAYEQYF TGTGCCAGCAGCCTTAGCGGGAGGGCTTACGAGCAGTACTTC TRBJ2-7 . TRBV3-1/TRBV3-2 TRBD2
CASSYGGGGGYTF TGTGCCAGCAGTTACGGAGGGGGCGGTGGCTACACCTTC TRBJ1-2 . TRBV6-5 TRBD1
CASSRTSGSSSYEQYF TGTGCCAGCAGCAGGACTAGCGGGAGCAGCTCCTACGAGCAGTACTTC TRBJ2-7 . TRBV11-2 TRBD2
CASSLTEFSTDTQYF TGTGCCAGCAGCTTGACAGAGTTTAGCACAGATACGCAGTATTTT TRBJ2-3 . TRBV5-6 .
CASSYTLAGGYNEQFF TGTGCCAGCAGTTACACTCTAGCGGGAGGGTACAATGAGCAGTTCTTC TRBJ2-1 . TRBV6-5 TRBD2
CSANEGYTF TGCAGTGCCAATGAGGGCTACACCTTC TRBJ1-2 . TRBV20-1 .
CASSEAWGGTRPQHF TGTGCCAGCAGTGAAGCGTGGGGGGGGACGCGGCCCCAGCATTTT TRBJ1-5 . TRBV6-1 .
CASRINRALSEKLFF TGTGCCAGCAGGATAAACAGGGCCCTAAGTGAAAAACTGTTTTTT TRBJ1-4 . TRBV6-5 .
CASSASTGLLTYEQYF TGTGCCAGCTCGGCGAGTACGGGACTCCTTACCTACGAGCAGTACTTC TRBJ2-7 . TRBV18 .
CASSGTAFGEKLFF TGTGCCAGCAGCGGGACAGCTTTTGGTGAAAAACTGTTTTTT TRBJ1-4 once TRBV28 TRBD1
CSASPSGRSLSNEQFF TGCAGTGCTAGTCCCAGCGGGAGGTCCCTTTCCAATGAGCAGTTCTTC TRBJ2-1 . TRBV20-1 TRBD2
CASSTTGQGTSPLHF TGTGCCAGCAGTACCACTGGACAGGGGACTTCACCCCTCCACTTT TRBJ1-6 . TRBV6-6 TRBD1
CASIRPPRDRGRGKLFF TGTGCCAGCATTCGACCACCCCGGGACAGGGGGCGAGGAAAACTGTTTTTT TRBJ1-4 . TRBV6-6 TRBD1
CASSPNRLAGGDEQFF TGTGCCAGCAGCCCTAACCGACTAGCGGGAGGGGACGAGCAGTTCTTC TRBJ2-1 . TRBV4-2 TRBD2
CASSEDNRGHGNSPLHF TGTGCCAGCAGCGAGGACAACAGGGGGCATGGTAATTCACCCCTCCACTTT TRBJ1-6 . TRBV2 TRBD1
CSVEGGPSREAFF TGCAGCGTTGAAGGCGGGCCGTCGAGAGAAGCTTTCTTT TRBJ1-1 . TRBV29-1 .
CATSRDLGLAYEQYF TGTGCCACCAGCAGAGATTTGGGACTAGCCTACGAGCAGTACTTC TRBJ2-7 . TRBV15 TRBD2
CASSQTPARVDGANVLTF TGTGCCAGCAGCCAAACCCCCGCCAGGGTTGATGGGGCCAACGTCCTGACTTTC TRBJ2-6 . TRBV28 .
CASSSGLPNQPQHF TGTGCCAGCAGCTCGGGACTGCCGAATCAGCCCCAGCATTTT TRBJ1-5 . TRBV7-3 .
CSAGLLEQYF TGCAGTGCTGGACTTTTGGAGCAGTACTTC TRBJ2-7 . TRBV20-1 .
CATSDSGTGYNEQFF TGTGCCACCAGTGATTCCGGGACAGGGTACAATGAGCAGTTCTTC TRBJ2-1 . TRBV24-1 TRBD1
CAISESIREGLDTIYF TGTGCCATCAGTGAGTCGATCAGGGAAGGGCTTGACACCATATATTTT TRBJ1-3 . TRBV10-3 .
CASSLSTNSNQPQHF TGCGCCAGCAGCTTGTCGACAAATAGCAATCAGCCCCAGCATTTT TRBJ1-5 . TRBV5-1 .
CASSPGGTTGNTIYF TGTGCCAGCTCACCTGGGGGGACTACTGGAAACACCATATATTTT TRBJ1-3 . TRBV18 .
CASSRSWAGGSGDTQYF TGTGCCAGCAGCCGCAGTTGGGCAGGGGGCTCGGGAGATACGCAGTATTTT TRBJ2-3 . TRBV28 TRBD1
CAISETGGAPGYTF TGTGCCATCAGCGAGACCGGGGGGGCGCCTGGCTACACCTTC TRBJ1-2 . TRBV10-3 .
CASSQGIRLAGGPSDTQYF TGTGCCAGCAGCCAAGGAATTAGGCTAGCGGGAGGGCCCTCAGATACGCAGTATTTT TRBJ2-3 once TRBV3-1/TRBV3-2 TRBD2
CASSSGTGIYEQYF TGTGCCAGCAGCTCCGGGACAGGGATTTACGAGCAGTACTTC TRBJ2-7 . TRBV9 TRBD1
CASSATQGAGGTEAFF TGTGCCAGCAGCGCGACACAGGGGGCGGGTGGCACTGAAGCTTTCTTT TRBJ1-1 few TRBV9 TRBD1
CASSWTGWNEQFF TGTGCCAGTAGTTGGACAGGGTGGAATGAGCAGTTCTTC TRBJ2-1 . TRBV19 TRBD1
CSVERTGGDEQYF TGCAGCGTTGAGCGGACAGGGGGCGACGAGCAGTACTTC TRBJ2-7 . TRBV29-1 TRBD1
CASSQESVVYEQYF TGTGCCAGCAGCCAAGAGTCAGTTGTCTACGAGCAGTACTTC TRBJ2-7 . TRBV4-2 .
CASSPQNGDTQYF TGTGCCAGCAGCCCGCAAAACGGAGATACGCAGTATTTT TRBJ2-3 . TRBV7-9 .
CASSPQTGSYEQYF TGTGCCAGCAGCCCCCAGACGGGATCCTACGAGCAGTACTTC TRBJ2-7 few TRBV9 .
CASSLSADNYGYTF TGTGCCAGCAGCTTGAGCGCGGATAACTATGGCTACACCTTC TRBJ1-2 . TRBV7-9 .
CAMRAQDSGANVLTF TGTGCCATGAGGGCCCAGGACTCTGGGGCCAACGTCCTGACTTTC TRBJ2-6 . TRBV10-3 .
CATSESGRRGGNTIYF TGTGCCACCAGTGAGTCAGGACGGAGGGGTGGAAACACCATATATTTT TRBJ1-3 . TRBV24-1 .
CASNSGRWGNEQFF TGTGCCAGCAATAGCGGGAGGTGGGGCAATGAGCAGTTCTTC TRBJ2-1 once TRBV19 TRBD2
CASSLVAGVYNEQYF TGTGCCAGCAGCTTGGTGGCAGGGGTTTATAACGAGCAGTACTTC TRBJ2-7 . TRBV5-5 .
CASNMGFGSEQYF TGTGCCAGTAACATGGGATTCGGGAGCGAGCAGTACTTC TRBJ2-7 . TRBV19 .
CASSARDRTSEQYF TGTGCCAGCAGCGCTAGGGACAGGACCTCGGAGCAGTACTTC TRBJ2-7 . TRBV3-1/TRBV3-2 TRBD1